The text below deals with one T cell receptor beta chain. The antigen is undetermined. This entry comes from a study of cytomegalovirus exposure and HLA in healthy donors. Turning to the study itself: Tens of millions of unique TCRs, all from HLA-typed donors, were included in an early release of the data. Study-wide points: In vitro experiments confirmed that three CMV-associated chains were specific for CMV antigens. Previously analyzed data showed that most TCR beta V segments were productive at a frequency of about 87% or about 30%.

PCR was performed using 60 Vbeta and 13 Jbeta primers. Profiled with immunoSEQ multiplex PCR; TCRdb holds only in-frame clones, not every one. The data show about 140,000 clones, roughly 80% seen once. Donors in the study were healthy people who gave bone marrow. The source is a female donor in good health and CMV-seronegative. Material: PBMCs.

CDR3 amino acids: CAISALKVQGYTGELFF. The CDR3 coding sequence is TGTGCCATCAGTGCATTGAAGGTGCAGGGCTACACCGGGGAGCTGTTTTTT. The V and J genes are TRBV10-3 and TRBJ2-2, with D possibly matching TRBD1 (5 bases). The V gene's germline CDR1 is ENHRY and CDR2 SYGVKD. V was clipped by 4 bases and J by 3 bases, with 18 bases between them. The CDR3 is 17 residues long.